This T cell receptor beta chain was profiled in a study of Graves' ophthalmopathy and Graves' hyperthyroidism. Hyperthyroidism patients had new diagnoses, durations under 2 months, and ages of 18 to 65. Other autoimmune diseases, uncontrolled infections, pregnancy and lactation each led to patient exclusion. The PBMCs were taken from over 9.5 ml of fresh peripheral blood. Study conclusions and caveats: In blood, most expanded thyroid clonotypes above 0.001 frequency were also detected.

Amplification targeted the TCR beta CDR3 regions, with RNA transcripts as the source material. The first round was an RT-PCR with HTBI primers, and the second round was a multiplex PCR. TCRdb recomputed calls from the multiplex PCR reads with MiXCR, one row per CDR3 protein. The table shows 300,000 to 500,000 distinct CDR3 sequences, with about 16% occurring only once. Germline lookup yields CDR1 MRHNA and CDR2 SNTAGT. This CDR3 is built from 16 residues. V was shortened by 2 bases and J by 4 bases, with 17 bases between the two germline ends. At least ten counts were recorded for this clonotype. Antigen unknown.

The chain joins TRBV6-4 to TRBJ1-1; tentatively, D is TRBD1 (5 bases). What was sequenced was peripheral blood. The clonotype was recovered from a woman between 18 and 29 years old with stable Graves' hyperthyroidism. The CDR3 DNA is TGTGCCAGCAGTGACCCGAAATTCAGGGTAGGCACTGAAGCTTTCTTT. It is translated as CASSDPKFRVGTEAFF.